This T cell receptor (beta chain) came from a study of blood T cell repertoires in COVID-19. Across the whole study: Sources were T cells, B-cell-depleted T cells, or PBMCs; the material itself was cDNA or gDNA.

Enrollees, about 18 to 89 years old, lived in about two dozen US areas. The data were produced by immunoSEQ multiplex PCR, yet TCRdb's version contains in-frame clones alone and is incomplete. The profile covers around 250,000 clones, with roughly four fifths appearing a single time and roughly 4% taken by the ten largest. Trimming removed 0 bases at V and 1 base at J, with 10 bases between. The CDR3 covers 16 residues. CDR1 and CDR2 (germline): MRHNA, SNTAGT. Sequenced material: PBMCs or T cells enriched from blood (not recorded which). The J gene is TRBJ2-4, the V gene TRBV6-4, with D possibly being TRBD2 (6 bases). This TCR derives from a man in his thirties or forties with acute COVID-19. The CDR3 nucleotides are TGTGCCAGCAGTGACTCGGGCAGCGGGGCCAAAAACATTCAGTACTTC. Translating gives CASSDSGSGAKNIQYF.